The TCR beta chain under discussion was sequenced for a study of blood T cell repertoires in COVID-19. Study details: The analysed material was cDNA or gDNA that came from T cells, B-cell-depleted T cells, or PBMCs.

CDR3 length: 17 residues. CDR1 KGHSH and CDR2 LQKENI come from the germline V gene. Trimming removed 1 base from V and 0 bases from J; junction bases left unmatched: 5. Participants were aged roughly 18 to 90 years, lived in 24 US areas, and enrolled virtually. Researchers sorted participants into cohorts using their self-reported clinical history. Method: immunoSEQ multiplex PCR; TCRdb's copy keeps in-frame clones and lacks some. Among about 140,000 clones listed, almost 85% were seen once. The chain employs TRBV18 and TRBJ2-1; 8 positions agree with TRBD2. This receptor was identified in a man aged 35-49 years with acute COVID-19. Sequencing was performed on PBMCs or T cells enriched from blood (not recorded which). The CDR3 bases are TGTGCCAGCTCACCACGTACGGGGGGGTTCTCCTACAATGAGCAGTTCTTC. Translated, it gives CASSPRTGGFSYNEQFF.